The 19 T cell receptor beta chains below come from one sample, sequenced in a study of blood T cell repertoires in COVID-19. Assay used: immunoSEQ multiplex PCR; TCRdb lists only in-frame clones, some missing. The sample includes approximately 170,000 clones, around 81% of them seen just once. The sample taken for sequencing was peripheral blood. The receptor source for this set is a woman aged 80 or over with COVID-19, enrolled during active disease.

The J gene is TRBJ1-5, the V gene TRBV3-1 (or the pseudogene TRBV3-2); tentatively, D is TRBD1 (5 bases). Germline CDR1 LGHDT, CDR2 YNNKEL (reference sequence). CDR3 length: 12 amino acids. V was cut by 3 bases and J by 5 bases, with 5 bases left in between. The CDR3 nucleotides are TGTGCCAGCAGCCAGGGGCATCAGCCCCAGCATTTT. Translation: CASSQGHQPQHF.

The chain recombines TRBV28 with TRBJ2-1; D possibly corresponds to TRBD2 (5 bases). This CDR3 comprises 17 residues. V lost 5 bases and J 0 bases, leaving 17 bases between the germline ends. The germline V gene has CDR1 MDHEN and CDR2 SYDVKM. The CDR3 spells CASSPPLGASSYNEQFF. The CDR3 DNA sequence: TGTGCCAGCAGTCCCCCCCTGGGAGCCAGCTCCTACAATGAGCAGTTCTTC.

The chain joins TRBV2 to TRBJ2-7; a weak D match, TRBD1 (6 bases). The germline V and J ends were trimmed by 8 bases and 6 bases, with 14 bases remaining between them. The germline V gene has CDR1 SNHLY and CDR2 FYNNEI. This CDR3 spans 12 amino acids. CDR3 residues: CASATGSPEQYF. The CDR3 region has the DNA TGTGCCAGCGCGACAGGTTCGCCCGAGCAGTACTTC.

This clone was observed once. The V call is TRBV5-1, the J call TRBJ2-3, with TRBD2 identical over 10 bases. The CDR3 consists of 16 residues. The germline V gene encodes CDR1 SGHRS and CDR2 YFSETQ. V shed 4 bases, J shed 4 bases, and the junction held 9 bases outside the gene matches. CDR3 DNA: TGCGCCAGCAGCCCCCTAGCGGGAGATTTGGCAGATACGCAGTATTTT. Amino acids: CASSPLAGDLADTQYF.

This chain joins TRBV3-1 (or the pseudogene TRBV3-2) and TRBJ1-2; possibly TRBD1 for D (5 bases). This CDR3 has 17 residues. CDR1 is LGHDT, CDR2 YNNKEL, per germline (reference sequence). Trimming pared 0 bases from V and 4 bases from J, leaving 18 bases between. The CDR3 sequence is CASSQEGVGKRGYGYTF. The CDR3 DNA reads as TGTGCCAGCAGCCAAGAGGGGGTAGGGAAGCGGGGCTATGGCTACACCTTC.

This clone was seen only a few times. The gene calls are TRBV28 and TRBJ2-7; 10 bases are a match to TRBD2. Unmatched junction bases numbered 8, after V lost 5 bases and J lost 4 bases. Germline CDR1 reads MDHEN; CDR2 reads SYDVKM. The CDR3 consists of 15 residues. CDR3 in amino acids: CASSPSGRGTYEQYF. CDR3 DNA sequence: TGTGCCAGCAGTCCTAGCGGGAGAGGGACATACGAGCAGTACTTC. The whole variable domain, remainder taken from reference TRBV28 and TRBJ2-7, is DVKVTQSSRYLVKRTGEKVFLECVQDMDHENMFWYRQDPGLGLRLIYFSYDVKMKEKGDIPEGYSVSREKKERFSLILESASTNQTSMYLCASSPSGRGTYEQYFGPGTRLTVT.

The CDR3, as DNA: TGTGCCAGCAGTCCTCGAGGGGGAAATCAGCCCCAGCATTTT. Amino acids: CASSPRGGNQPQHF. J is TRBJ1-5 and V is TRBV27; tentatively, D is TRBD1 (6 bases). The CDR3 spans 14 residues. The V gene's germline CDR1 is MNHEY and CDR2 SMNVEV (reference sequence). With 5 bases removed from V and 4 bases from J, the gap between germline ends came to 12 bases.

This chain uses TRBV3-1 (or the pseudogene TRBV3-2) with TRBJ1-6; possible D gene TRBD1, 5 bases. CDR1 and CDR2 from the germline V gene are LGHDT and YNNKEL (reference sequence). The CDR3 length is 15 residues. The V end was cut by 1 base, the J end by 7 bases, with 11 bases between. CDR3 nucleotides: TGTGCCAGCAGCCAAGGGGGACTGCCGAATTCACCCCTCCACTTT. The encoded protein is CASSQGGLPNSPLHF.

V usage is TRBV12-3 or TRBV12-4 and J usage is TRBJ1-1, with TRBD1 matching 7 bases. The trim removed 7 bases at V and 6 bases at J, leaving 5 bases unmatched. The CDR3 sequence is 12 residues long. The CDR3, as DNA: TGTGCCAGCACCCGACAGGGCTCTGAAGCTTTCTTT. Its translation is CASTRQGSEAFF.

This sequence joins TRBV3-1 (or the pseudogene TRBV3-2) and TRBJ2-7; possibly TRBD1 for D (5 bases). Per germline, CDR1 LGHDT and CDR2 YNNKEL (reference sequence). Trimming removed 1 base from V and 0 bases from J, with 13 bases in between. There are 16 residues in the CDR3. CDR3 coding DNA: TGTGCCAGCAGCCAAGTCTTCGCAGGGTTCTCCTACGAGCAGTACTTC. This encodes CASSQVFAGFSYEQYF.

This clone was counted between two and nine times. The chain combines TRBV3-1 (or the pseudogene TRBV3-2) with TRBJ1-1, with D hard to call. The germline V gene has CDR1 LGHDT and CDR2 YNNKEL (reference sequence). Trimming pared 1 base from V and 4 bases from J, leaving 7 bases between. The CDR3 totals 13 residues. CDR3 in DNA: TGTGCCAGCAGCCAAGGCCTAGGCACTGAAGCTTTCTTT. This sequence encodes CASSQGLGTEAFF.

The chain combines TRBV5-1 with TRBJ2-5, with 7 bases aligning to TRBD1. CDR3 length: 16 amino acids. The V gene end was trimmed by 0 bases and the J gene end by 2 bases; junction bases not matched to a gene: 7. Germline V lookup: CDR1 SGHRS, CDR2 YFSETQ. CDR3: CASSLVAGGPQETQYF. The CDR3 DNA reads as TGCGCCAGCAGCTTGGTGGCAGGGGGTCCGCAAGAGACCCAGTACTTC. Supplemented by reference TRBV5-1 and TRBJ2-5, the full variable domain reads KAGVTQTPRYLIKTRGQQVTLSCSPISGHRSVSWYQQTPGQGLQFLFEYFSETQRNKGNFPGRFSGRQFSNSRSEMNVSTLELGDSALYLCASSLVAGGPQETQYFGPGTRLLVL.

J is TRBJ2-3 and V is TRBV5-1; 8 bases line up with TRBD1. Germline loops: CDR1 SGHRS, CDR2 YFSETQ. Trimming at V came to 4 bases and at J to 4 bases, leaving 11 bases not matched to a gene. This CDR3 comprises 16 residues. The CDR3 sequence is CASSVNAGGGADTQYF. For the CDR3, the DNA is TGCGCCAGCAGCGTTAACGCAGGGGGCGGCGCAGATACGCAGTATTTT.

This sequence joins TRBV28 and TRBJ1-4; TRBD1 agrees at 10 bases. Germline V gene data show CDR1 as MDHEN and CDR2 as SYDVKM. The ends lost 3 bases at V and 6 bases at J; junction bases unmatched: 4. The CDR3 covers 15 residues. The CDR3 here is CASSLNGQGDEKLFF. CDR3 sequence (DNA): TGTGCCAGCAGTTTGAATGGACAGGGGGATGAAAAACTGTTTTTT.

The chain joins TRBV6-5 to TRBJ1-1; D is perhaps TRBD1 (5 bases). The CDR3 is 14 residues long. Trimming shortened V by 0 bases and J by 9 bases, and 14 bases separated the two germline ends. The germline gives CDR1 MNHEY, CDR2 SVGAGI. This chain's CDR3 is CASSYSSRGTQAFF. The DNA for the CDR3 is TGTGCCAGCAGTTACTCGAGTCGGGGGACGCAAGCTTTCTTT.

The chain links TRBV28 to TRBJ1-1, with D possibly being TRBD1 (5 bases). Germline V gene lookup returns CDR1 MDHEN and CDR2 SYDVKM. Trimming pared 6 bases from V and 3 bases from J, leaving 14 bases between. The CDR3 has 14 amino acids. In DNA, the CDR3 is TGTGCCAGCAGGGTAAACGGGGGGTACACTGAAGCTTTCTTT. It specifies CASRVNGGYTEAFF. The full variable domain, its missing parts supplied by reference TRBV28 and TRBJ1-1, is DVKVTQSSRYLVKRTGEKVFLECVQDMDHENMFWYRQDPGLGLRLIYFSYDVKMKEKGDIPEGYSVSREKKERFSLILESASTNQTSMYLCASRVNGGYTEAFFGQGTRLTVV.

V and J are TRBV6-5 and TRBJ1-2, with D possibly matching TRBD1 (5 bases). This CDR3 spans 14 amino acids. Trimming removed 5 bases from V and 1 base from J, with 11 bases in between. Germline V gives CDR1 MNHEY, CDR2 SVGAGI. The DNA for the CDR3 is TGTGCCAGCAGTCAACAGGTTTTTAACTATGGCTACACCTTC. The encoded protein is CASSQQVFNYGYTF.

The rearrangement joins TRBV7-9 to TRBJ1-1; D unclear. Trimming left V 1 base short and J 1 base short, with 10 bases between. CDR1 SEHNR and CDR2 FQNEAQ come from the germline V gene (reference sequence). CDR3 length: 15 amino acids. Written as DNA, the CDR3 is TGTGCCAGCAGCTTAGAAGGTATAGCGAACACTGAAGCTTTCTTT. It specifies CASSLEGIANTEAFF. The whole variable domain, filled in from reference TRBV7-9 and TRBJ1-1, reads DTGVSQNPRHKITKRGQNVTFRCDPISEHNRLYWYRQTLGQGPEFLTYFQNEAQLEKSRLLSDRFSAERPKGSFSTLEIQRTEQGDSAMYLCASSLEGIANTEAFFGQGTRLTVV.

V gene TRBV9 combines with J gene TRBJ1-4; D unclear. The CDR3 loop spans 15 amino acids. Germline-derived CDR1 and CDR2 are SGDLS and YYNGEE. V was trimmed by 3 bases and J by 0 bases, leaving 9 bases between them. The CDR3 nucleotides are TGTGCCAGCAGCGCCTTCTCCTCAACTAATGAAAAACTGTTTTTT. Encoded protein: CASSAFSSTNEKLFF.